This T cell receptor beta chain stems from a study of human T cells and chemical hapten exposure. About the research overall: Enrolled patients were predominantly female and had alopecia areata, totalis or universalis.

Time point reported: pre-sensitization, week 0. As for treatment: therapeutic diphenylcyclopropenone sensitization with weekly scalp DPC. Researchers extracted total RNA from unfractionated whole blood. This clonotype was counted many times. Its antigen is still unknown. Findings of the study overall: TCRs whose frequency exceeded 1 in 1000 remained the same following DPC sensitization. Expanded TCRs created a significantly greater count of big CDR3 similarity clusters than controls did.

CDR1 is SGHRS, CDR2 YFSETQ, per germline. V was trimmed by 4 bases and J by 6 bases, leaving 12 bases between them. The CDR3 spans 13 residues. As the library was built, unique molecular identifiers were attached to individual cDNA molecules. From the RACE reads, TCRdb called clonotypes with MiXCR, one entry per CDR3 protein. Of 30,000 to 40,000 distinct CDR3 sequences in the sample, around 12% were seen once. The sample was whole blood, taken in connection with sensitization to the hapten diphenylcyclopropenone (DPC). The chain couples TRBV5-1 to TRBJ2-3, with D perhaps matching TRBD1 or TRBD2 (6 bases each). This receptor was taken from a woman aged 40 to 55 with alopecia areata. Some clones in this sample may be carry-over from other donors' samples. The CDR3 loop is CASSLRRGDTQYF. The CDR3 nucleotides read TGCGCCAGCAGCCTACGGAGGGGGGATACGCAGTATTTT. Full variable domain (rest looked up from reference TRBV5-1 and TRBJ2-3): KAGVTQTPRYLIKTRGQQVTLSCSPISGHRSVSWYQQTPGQGLQFLFEYFSETQRNKGNFPGRFSGRQFSNSRSEMNVSTLELGDSALYLCASSLRRGDTQYFGPGTRLTVL.